What follows are 21 T cell receptor beta chains derived from one specimen sequenced in a study of cytomegalovirus exposure and HLA in healthy donors. Primers: 60 Vbeta forward and 13 Jbeta reverse. The data were produced by immunoSEQ multiplex PCR, yet TCRdb's version contains in-frame clones alone and is incomplete. The table shows around 140,000 clones, with 70% to 85% occurring only once. Source material: PBMCs. The receptors stem from a man aged 30 to 45 in good health and CMV-seropositive.

The table lists this clone with a count of one. CDR3 loop: CASSLEGGGESFSGANVLTF. The CDR3 DNA is TGTGCCAGCAGCTTAGAGGGGGGGGGAGAGTCTTTCTCTGGGGCCAACGTCCTGACTTTC. The chain couples TRBV7-8 to TRBJ2-6, with a weak D call TRBD2 (7 bases). This CDR3 is built from 20 residues. Germline-derived CDR1 and CDR2 are SGHVS and FQNEAQ. V was cut by 1 base and J by 0 bases, with 19 bases left in between.

The V call is TRBV6-1, the J call TRBJ1-1; unclear D gene. The CDR3 contains 15 residues. V lost 5 bases and J 4 bases, leaving 17 bases between the germline ends. Germline-derived CDR1 and CDR2 are MNHNS and SASEGT. The CDR3 DNA is TGTGCCAGCAGTCCCGAGGGTTCCCCGAGCACTGAAGCTTTCTTT. As protein: CASSPEGSPSTEAFF.

The gene calls are TRBV7-3 and TRBJ1-2, with 7 bases identical to TRBD1. The CDR3 contains 14 residues. Germline V lookup: CDR1 SGHTA, CDR2 FQGTGA. The trim removed 5 bases at V and 4 bases at J, leaving 7 bases unmatched. The CDR3 loop is CASSAGTDGYGYTF. CDR3 coding DNA: TGTGCCAGCAGCGCCGGGACAGATGGCTATGGCTACACCTTC.

The rearrangement joins TRBV5-5 to TRBJ1-2; D not resolved. Trimming took off 0 bases at V and 4 bases at J, with 4 bases between the two ends. Germline V gene sequence: CDR1 SGHKS, CDR2 YYEKEE (reference sequence). The CDR3 length is 12 residues. CDR3 coding DNA: TGTGCCAGCAGCTTGGGTAGCTATGGCTACACCTTC. This encodes CASSLGSYGYTF.

Here the CDR3 DNA reads TGTGCCAGCAGGGGACAGGGGGCCGGGGATACGCAGTATTTT. This sequence encodes CASRGQGAGDTQYF. This sequence joins TRBV25-1 and TRBJ2-3; TRBD1 agrees at 12 bases. J lost 6 bases, V lost 6 bases, and 4 bases had no gene match. CDR1 and CDR2 (germline): MGHDK, SYGVNS. CDR3 size: 14 residues.

The chain links TRBV6-6 to TRBJ2-1, with TRBD2 matching 11 bases. Trimming took 6 bases from V and 10 from J; bases not matched to a gene: 11. CDR3 length: 15 residues. CDR1 is MNHNY, CDR2 SVGAGI, per germline (reference sequence). The DNA of the CDR3 is TGTGCCAGCAGACCTGGGACTAGCGGCCTGACGGAGCAGTTCTTC. It encodes CASRPGTSGLTEQFF.

V gene TRBV6-6 combines with J gene TRBJ2-3, with 8 positions matching TRBD1. Germline assignment: CDR1 MNHNY and CDR2 SVGAGI (reference sequence). This CDR3 contains 13 residues. V was pared by 7 bases and J by 6 bases, with 6 bases of the junction left unmatched. The CDR3 sequence is CASTDRAPDTQYF. The CDR3 DNA reads TGTGCCAGCACGGACAGGGCCCCCGATACGCAGTATTTT.

The chain recombines TRBV15 with TRBJ2-1; 8 bases align to TRBD2. With 0 bases clipped from V and 4 bases from J, the junction kept 5 bases outside the gene matches. Germline loops: CDR1 LNHNV, CDR2 YYDKDF (reference sequence). This CDR3 spans 16 amino acids. The chain's CDR3 is CATSRDREGLYNEQFF. CDR3 sequence (DNA): TGTGCCACCAGCAGAGATCGGGAGGGGCTTTACAATGAGCAGTTCTTC.

The chain uses TRBV7-9 and TRBJ1-1; the D gene is possibly TRBD1 (6 bases). Germline lookup yields CDR1 SEHNR and CDR2 FQNEAQ (reference sequence). The V end lost 5 bases, the J end lost 4 bases, and 11 bases lay between the germline ends. The CDR3 covers 13 residues. CDR3 amino acids: CASSPVGGTEAFF. The CDR3 DNA follows: TGTGCCAGCAGCCCGGTAGGGGGCACTGAAGCTTTCTTT.

This clone was recorded only once. The chain links TRBV5-1 to TRBJ2-5; possible D gene TRBD2, 5 bases. Germline-derived CDR1 and CDR2 are SGHRS and YFSETQ. There are 14 residues in the CDR3. Trimming stripped 4 bases from V and 10 bases from J, with 20 bases between. The CDR3 nucleotides read TGCGCCAGCAGCCCGCGGGCTACCGCTTGGGACCAGTACTTC. Encoded protein: CASSPRATAWDQYF.

This chain links TRBV14 with TRBJ2-5; TRBD1 might be the D (5 bases). Germline CDR1 reads SGHDN; CDR2 reads FVKESK. V was trimmed by 5 bases and J by 0 bases, leaving 19 bases between them. The CDR3 has 17 residues. CDR3: CASSVRAPGPYQETQYF. The CDR3 DNA reads as TGTGCCAGCAGCGTCAGGGCACCCGGCCCATACCAAGAGACCCAGTACTTC.

The gene calls are TRBV7-9 and TRBJ1-2; D not resolved. The germline gives CDR1 SEHNR, CDR2 FQNEAQ (reference sequence). Trimming took off 0 bases at V and 3 bases at J, with 8 bases between the two ends. CDR3 length: 14 amino acids. CDR3 in DNA: TGTGCCAGCAGCTTAGCGCGGGCAGACTATGGCTACACCTTC. Its protein is CASSLARADYGYTF. The whole variable domain, remainder taken from reference TRBV7-9 and TRBJ1-2, is DTGVSQNPRHKITKRGQNVTFRCDPISEHNRLYWYRQTLGQGPEFLTYFQNEAQLEKSRLLSDRFSAERPKGSFSTLEIQRTEQGDSAMYLCASSLARADYGYTFGSGTRLTVV.

The CDR3 reads CASSGMGGTSSGELFF. DNA for the CDR3: TGTGCCAGCAGCGGTATGGGGGGAACTAGTTCCGGGGAGCTGTTTTTT. The chain uses TRBV27 and TRBJ2-2; a weak D match, TRBD2 (6 bases). Germline CDR1 and CDR2: MNHEY and SMNVEV (reference sequence). Trimming removed 6 bases from V and 6 bases from J, with 20 bases in between. The CDR3 is 16 amino acids.

This clone was observed once. The chain uses TRBV9 and TRBJ2-2; 13 bases are a match to TRBD2. Looked up from germline, CDR1 is SGDLS and CDR2 is YYNGEE. The length of the CDR3 is 22 residues. Trimming cost V 4 bases and J 4 bases; bases outside gene matches: 22. CDR3 sequence reads: CASSPPLSGGRLAGGFTGELFF. DNA of the CDR3: TGTGCCAGCAGCCCTCCGTTGTCAGGGGGACGACTAGCGGGGGGCTTCACCGGGGAGCTGTTTTTT.

The V call is TRBV5-6, the J call TRBJ2-7; D call uncertain. The germline V gene encodes CDR1 SGHDT and CDR2 YYEEEE. The V end was cut by 2 bases, the J end by 5 bases, with 8 bases between. The CDR3 is made up of 12 amino acids. The CDR3 reads CASSFPGNEQYF. The CDR3 DNA reads TGTGCCAGCAGCTTCCCAGGAAACGAGCAGTACTTC. Drawing the rest from reference TRBV5-6 and TRBJ2-7, the complete variable domain is DAGVTQSPTHLIKTRGQQVTLRCSPKSGHDTVSWYQQALGQGPQFIFQYYEEEERQRGNFPDRFSGHQFPNYSSELNVNALLLGDSALYLCASSFPGNEQYFGPGTRLTVT.

V and J are TRBV4-2 and TRBJ2-7, with D possibly TRBD2 on 6 matching bases. This CDR3 is 16 amino acids long. The germline V gene has CDR1 LGHNA and CDR2 YNFKEQ. Trimming cost V 0 bases and J 9 bases, with 21 bases left between them. The CDR3 nucleotides are TGTGCCAGCAGCCAAGACCAGGAAGCGTCGTCCGGGGGGCAGTACTTC. Protein: CASSQDQEASSGGQYF.

This clone was counted once. The chain is built from TRBV30 and TRBJ1-4, with D hard to call. Trimming left V 2 bases short and J 12 bases short, with 10 bases between. The CDR3 length is 11 residues. Germline CDR1 GTSNPN, CDR2 SVGIG (reference sequence). The CDR3 DNA is TGTGCCTGGAGTCGAGAAGTTGAACTGTTTTTT. Protein product: CAWSREVELFF.

The chain employs TRBV11-2 and TRBJ2-3, with D possibly being TRBD2 (6 bases). CDR1 SGHAT and CDR2 FQNNGV come from the germline V gene. The CDR3 runs to 16 residues. V was clipped by 3 bases and J by 6 bases, with 19 bases between them. The CDR3 DNA follows: TGTGCCAGCAGCTTTCAAGGACTATCACCTACGGATACGCAGTATTTT. Protein: CASSFQGLSPTDTQYF.

This chain connects TRBV7-9 to TRBJ2-1, with D maybe TRBD1 (6 bases). The CDR3 consists of 13 residues. The ends were cut back, 2 bases at V and 6 bases at J, with 8 bases in the middle. The germline V gene has CDR1 SEHNR and CDR2 FQNEAQ (reference sequence). CDR3 DNA: TGTGCCAGCAGCTTACAGGGGACCAATGAGCAGTTCTTC. This gives the protein CASSLQGTNEQFF.

The J gene is TRBJ2-5, the V gene TRBV5-1; a possible D gene is TRBD1 (5 bases). Trimming cost V 0 bases and J 4 bases, with 10 bases left between them. This CDR3 comprises 14 residues. The germline CDR1 and CDR2 sequences are SGHRS and YFSETQ. The CDR3 here is CASSLGGLGETQYF. DNA of the CDR3: TGCGCCAGCAGCTTGGGGGGCCTGGGAGAGACCCAGTACTTC.

The chain employs TRBV29-1 and TRBJ2-7, with 9 bases lining up with TRBD1. Germline values: CDR1 SQVTM, CDR2 ANQGSEA. CDR3 length equals 14 residues. V lost 1 base, J lost 3 bases, and 4 bases stayed unmatched. The DNA for the CDR3 is TGCAGCGTTGAAGTACAGGGGGCCAGCTACGAGCAGTACTTC. This sequence encodes CSVEVQGASYEQYF.